Reported below is one T cell receptor (beta chain). The target antigen is unknown. This entry comes from a study of cytomegalovirus exposure and HLA in healthy donors. Findings and caveats of the study: Reports indicated that the classifier achieved high specificity and sensitivity in diagnosing cytomegalovirus status. TCR sequences were mostly rare, though some public TCRs occurred in many donors.

V dropped 7 bases and J dropped 5; count of bases not matched to a gene: 2. Germline V gives CDR1 LNHDA, CDR2 SQIVND (reference sequence). This CDR3 has 13 residues. This table comes from immunoSEQ multiplex PCR, and its TCRdb copy is limited to in-frame clones, with some not included. The sample shows around 70,000 clones, 85% to 95% of them seen only once. The chain links TRBV19 to TRBJ2-2; 9 nucleotides line up with TRBD2. Material: PBMCs. The sequence derives from a young man in good health and CMV-seronegative. CDR3 sequence (DNA): TGTGCCAGTATCGCGGGAGGGACCGGGGAGCTGTTTTTT. It encodes CASIAGGTGELFF.